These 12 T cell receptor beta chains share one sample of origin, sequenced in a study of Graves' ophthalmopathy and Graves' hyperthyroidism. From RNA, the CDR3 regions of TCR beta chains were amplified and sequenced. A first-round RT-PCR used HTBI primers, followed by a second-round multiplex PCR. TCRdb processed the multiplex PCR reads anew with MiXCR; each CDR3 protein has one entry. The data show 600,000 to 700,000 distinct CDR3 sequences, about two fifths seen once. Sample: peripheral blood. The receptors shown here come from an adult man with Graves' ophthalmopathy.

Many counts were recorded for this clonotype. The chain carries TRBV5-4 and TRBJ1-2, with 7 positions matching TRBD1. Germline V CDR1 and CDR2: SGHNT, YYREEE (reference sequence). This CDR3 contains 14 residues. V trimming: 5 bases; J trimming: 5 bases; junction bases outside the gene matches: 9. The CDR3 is CASRPPGGSYGYTF. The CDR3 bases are TGTGCCAGCAGACCGCCAGGGGGGAGTTATGGCTACACCTTC. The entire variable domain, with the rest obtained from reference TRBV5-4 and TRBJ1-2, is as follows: ETGVTQSPTHLIKTRGQQVTLRCSSQSGHNTVSWYQQALGQGPQFIFQYYREEENGRGNFPPRFSGLQFPNYSSELNVNALELDDSALYLCASRPPGGSYGYTFGSGTRLTVV.

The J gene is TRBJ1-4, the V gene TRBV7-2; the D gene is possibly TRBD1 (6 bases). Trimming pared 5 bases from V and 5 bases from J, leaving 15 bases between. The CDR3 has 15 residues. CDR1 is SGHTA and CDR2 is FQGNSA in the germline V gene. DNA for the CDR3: TGTGCCAGCAGCAAAATGGGAGGGGGAAATGAAAAACTGTTTTTT. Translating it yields CASSKMGGGNEKLFF.

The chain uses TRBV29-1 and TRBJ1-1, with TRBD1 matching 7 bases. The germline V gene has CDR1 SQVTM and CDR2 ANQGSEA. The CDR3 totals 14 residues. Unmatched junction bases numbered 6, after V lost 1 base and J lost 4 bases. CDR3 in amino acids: CSVEGEGGRTEAFF. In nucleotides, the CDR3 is TGCAGCGTTGAAGGTGAAGGGGGCCGCACTGAAGCTTTCTTT.

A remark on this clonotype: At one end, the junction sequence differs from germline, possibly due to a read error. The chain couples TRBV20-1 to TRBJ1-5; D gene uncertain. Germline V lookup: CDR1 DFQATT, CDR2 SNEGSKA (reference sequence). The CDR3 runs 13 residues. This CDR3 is CGAKGPALQPQHF. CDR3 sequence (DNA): TGCGGTGCTAAGGGCCCCGCCCTTCAGCCCCAGCATTTT.

The CDR3 spells CASSPRGRDYEQYF. The DNA of the CDR3 is TGTGCCAGTAGTCCCCGTGGCAGGGACTACGAGCAGTACTTC. V usage is TRBV19 and J usage is TRBJ2-7; D possibly corresponds to TRBD1 (5 bases). V was shortened by 5 bases and J by 3 bases, with 14 bases between the two germline ends. This CDR3 is built from 14 residues. Germline values: CDR1 LNHDA, CDR2 SQIVND (reference sequence).

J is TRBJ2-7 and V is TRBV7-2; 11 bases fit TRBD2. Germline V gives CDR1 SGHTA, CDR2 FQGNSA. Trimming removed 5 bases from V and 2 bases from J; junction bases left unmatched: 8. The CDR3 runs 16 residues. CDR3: CASSGELAGDPYEQYF. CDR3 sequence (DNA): TGTGCCAGCAGCGGCGAACTAGCGGGAGACCCCTACGAGCAGTACTTC.

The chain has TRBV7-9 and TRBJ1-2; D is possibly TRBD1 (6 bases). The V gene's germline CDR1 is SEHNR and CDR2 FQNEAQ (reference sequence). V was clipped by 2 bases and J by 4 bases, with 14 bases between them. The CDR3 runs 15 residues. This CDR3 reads CASSLSGTQSYGYTF. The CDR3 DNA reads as TGTGCCAGCAGCTTAAGTGGGACACAATCCTATGGCTACACCTTC.

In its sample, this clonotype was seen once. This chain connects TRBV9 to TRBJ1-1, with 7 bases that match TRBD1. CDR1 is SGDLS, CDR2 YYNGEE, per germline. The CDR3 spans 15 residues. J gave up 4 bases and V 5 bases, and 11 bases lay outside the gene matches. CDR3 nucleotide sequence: TGTGCCAGCAGTTACTCGATCAGGACAGGCACTGAAGCTTTCTTT. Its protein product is CASSYSIRTGTEAFF.

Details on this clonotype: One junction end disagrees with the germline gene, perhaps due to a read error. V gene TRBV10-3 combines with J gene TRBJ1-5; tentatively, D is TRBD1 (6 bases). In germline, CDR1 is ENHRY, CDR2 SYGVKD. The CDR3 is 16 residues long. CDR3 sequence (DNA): TGTGCCAGCAGTCCTCGAGGGGGGCAGGGTAATCAGCCCCAGCATTTT. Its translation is CASSPRGGQGNQPQHF.

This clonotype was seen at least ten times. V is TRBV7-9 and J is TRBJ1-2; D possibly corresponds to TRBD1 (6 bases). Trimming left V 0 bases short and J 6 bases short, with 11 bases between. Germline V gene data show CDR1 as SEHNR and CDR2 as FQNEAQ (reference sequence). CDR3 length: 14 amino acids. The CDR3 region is CASSLARGTDGYTF. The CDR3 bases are TGTGCCAGCAGCTTAGCCAGGGGTACGGATGGCTACACCTTC.

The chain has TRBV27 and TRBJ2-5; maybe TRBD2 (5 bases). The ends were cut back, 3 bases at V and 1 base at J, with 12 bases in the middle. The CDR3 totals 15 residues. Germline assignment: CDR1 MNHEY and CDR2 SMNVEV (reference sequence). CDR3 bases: TGTGCCAGCAGTTTCTTTCCGGGGTTCCAAGAGACCCAGTACTTC. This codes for CASSFFPGFQETQYF.

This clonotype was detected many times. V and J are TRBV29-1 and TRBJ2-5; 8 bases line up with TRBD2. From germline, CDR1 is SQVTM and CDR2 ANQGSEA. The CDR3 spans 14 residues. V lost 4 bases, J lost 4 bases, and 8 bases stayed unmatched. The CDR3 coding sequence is TGCAGCGTTGCACAAACCGCGGGAGGAGAGACCCAGTACTTC. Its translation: CSVAQTAGGETQYF.